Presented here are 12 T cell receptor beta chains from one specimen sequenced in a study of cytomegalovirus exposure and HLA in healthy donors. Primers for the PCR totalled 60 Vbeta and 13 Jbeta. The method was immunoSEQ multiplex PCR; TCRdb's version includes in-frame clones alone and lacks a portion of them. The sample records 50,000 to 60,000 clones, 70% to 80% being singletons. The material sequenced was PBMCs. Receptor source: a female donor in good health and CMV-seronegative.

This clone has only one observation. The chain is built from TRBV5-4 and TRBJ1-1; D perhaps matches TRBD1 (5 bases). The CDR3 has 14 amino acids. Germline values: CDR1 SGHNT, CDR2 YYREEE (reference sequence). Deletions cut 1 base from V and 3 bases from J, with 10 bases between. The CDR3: CASSLRVGDTEAFF. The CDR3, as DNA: TGTGCCAGCAGCTTGAGGGTAGGGGACACTGAAGCTTTCTTT.

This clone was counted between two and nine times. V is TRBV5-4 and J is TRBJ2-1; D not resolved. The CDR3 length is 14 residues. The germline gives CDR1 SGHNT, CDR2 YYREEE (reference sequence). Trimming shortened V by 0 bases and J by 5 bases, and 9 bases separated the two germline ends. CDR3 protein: CASSLGGVDNEQFF. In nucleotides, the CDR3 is TGTGCCAGCAGCTTGGGAGGAGTCGACAATGAGCAGTTCTTC.

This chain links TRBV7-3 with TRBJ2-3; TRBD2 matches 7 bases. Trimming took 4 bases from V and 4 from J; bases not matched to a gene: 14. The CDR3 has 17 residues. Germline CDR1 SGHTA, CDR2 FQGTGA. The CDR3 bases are TGTGCCAGCAGCTCACCCCCCGGCAGCGGGGTGGCAGATACGCAGTATTTT. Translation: CASSSPPGSGVADTQYF.

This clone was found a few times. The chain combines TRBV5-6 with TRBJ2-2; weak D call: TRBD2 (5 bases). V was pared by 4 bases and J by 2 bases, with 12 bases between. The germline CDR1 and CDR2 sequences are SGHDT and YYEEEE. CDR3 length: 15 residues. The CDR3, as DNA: TGTGCCAGCAGCCGACGAGGGCCCAACACCGGGGAGCTGTTTTTT. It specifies CASSRRGPNTGELFF.

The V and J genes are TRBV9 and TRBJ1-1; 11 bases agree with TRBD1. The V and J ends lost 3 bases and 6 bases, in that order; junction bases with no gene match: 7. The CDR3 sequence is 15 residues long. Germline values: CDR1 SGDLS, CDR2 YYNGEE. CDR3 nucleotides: TGTGCCAGCAGCGCTACGGGACAGGGGGTCGCTGAAGCTTTCTTT. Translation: CASSATGQGVAEAFF.

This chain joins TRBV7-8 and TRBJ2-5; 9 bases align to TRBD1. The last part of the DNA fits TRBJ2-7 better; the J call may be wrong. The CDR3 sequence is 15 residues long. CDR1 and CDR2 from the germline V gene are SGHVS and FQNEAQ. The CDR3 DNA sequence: TGTGCCAGCAGCTTTGGGACAGGGTTGGGCTACGAGCAGTACTTC. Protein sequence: CASSFGTGLGYEQYF.

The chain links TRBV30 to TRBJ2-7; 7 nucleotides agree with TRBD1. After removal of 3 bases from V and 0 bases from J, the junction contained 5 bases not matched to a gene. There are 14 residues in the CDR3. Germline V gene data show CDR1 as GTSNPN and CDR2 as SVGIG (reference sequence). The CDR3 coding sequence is TGTGCCTGGAGGCCCAGGGGGAGCTCCTACGAGCAGTACTTC. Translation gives CAWRPRGSSYEQYF.

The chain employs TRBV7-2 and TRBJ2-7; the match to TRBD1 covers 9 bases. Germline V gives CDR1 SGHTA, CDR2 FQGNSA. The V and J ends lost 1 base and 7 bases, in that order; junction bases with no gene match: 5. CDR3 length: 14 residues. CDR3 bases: TGTGCCAGCAGCTTAGAACAGGGGGCTGGTGAGCAGTACTTC. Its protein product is CASSLEQGAGEQYF. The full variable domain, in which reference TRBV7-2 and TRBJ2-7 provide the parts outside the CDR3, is GAGVSQSPSNKVTEKGKDVELRCDPISGHTALYWYRQSLGQGLEFLIYFQGNSAPDKSGLPSDRFSAERTGGSVSTLTIQRTQQEDSAVYLCASSLEQGAGEQYFGPGTRLTVT.

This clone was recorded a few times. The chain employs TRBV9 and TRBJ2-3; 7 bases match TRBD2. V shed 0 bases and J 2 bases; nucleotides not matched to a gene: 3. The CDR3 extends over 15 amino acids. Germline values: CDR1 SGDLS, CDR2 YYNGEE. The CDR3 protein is CASSVVGGTTDTQYF. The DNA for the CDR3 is TGTGCCAGCAGCGTAGTCGGGGGGACCACAGATACGCAGTATTTT.

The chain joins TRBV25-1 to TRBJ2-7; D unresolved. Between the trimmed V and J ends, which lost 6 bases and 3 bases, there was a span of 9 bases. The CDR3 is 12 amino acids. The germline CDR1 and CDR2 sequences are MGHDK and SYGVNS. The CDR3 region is CASSGGIYEQYF. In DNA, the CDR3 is TGTGCCAGCAGCGGCGGTATCTACGAGCAGTACTTC.

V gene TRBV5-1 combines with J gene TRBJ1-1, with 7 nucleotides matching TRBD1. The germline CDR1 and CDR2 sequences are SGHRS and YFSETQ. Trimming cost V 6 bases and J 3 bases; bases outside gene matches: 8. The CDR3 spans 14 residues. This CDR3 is CASNQQGRDTEAFF. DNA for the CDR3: TGCGCCAGCAACCAACAGGGGCGGGACACTGAAGCTTTCTTT.

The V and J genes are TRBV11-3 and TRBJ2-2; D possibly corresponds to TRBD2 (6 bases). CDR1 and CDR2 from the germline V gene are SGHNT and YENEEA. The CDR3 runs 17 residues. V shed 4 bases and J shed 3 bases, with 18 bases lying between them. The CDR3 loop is CASSSGRRGTYTGELFF. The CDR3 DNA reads TGTGCCAGCAGCTCCGGACGACGGGGGACGTACACCGGGGAGCTGTTTTTT.